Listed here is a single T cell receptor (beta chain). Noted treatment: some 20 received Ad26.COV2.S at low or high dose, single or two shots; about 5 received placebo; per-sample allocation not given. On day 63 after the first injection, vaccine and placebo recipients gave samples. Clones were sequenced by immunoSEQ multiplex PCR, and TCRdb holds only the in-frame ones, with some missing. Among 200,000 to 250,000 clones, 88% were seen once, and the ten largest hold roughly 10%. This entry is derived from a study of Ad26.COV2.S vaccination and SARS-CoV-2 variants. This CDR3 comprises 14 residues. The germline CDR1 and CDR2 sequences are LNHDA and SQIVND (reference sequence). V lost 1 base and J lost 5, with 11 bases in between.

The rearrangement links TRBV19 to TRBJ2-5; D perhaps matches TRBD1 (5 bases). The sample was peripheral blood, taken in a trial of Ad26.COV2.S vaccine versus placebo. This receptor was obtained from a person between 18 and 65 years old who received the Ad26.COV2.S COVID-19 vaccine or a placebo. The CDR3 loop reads CASSIGQGEETQYF. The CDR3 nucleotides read TGTGCCAGTAGTATAGGGCAGGGTGAGGAGACCCAGTACTTC.